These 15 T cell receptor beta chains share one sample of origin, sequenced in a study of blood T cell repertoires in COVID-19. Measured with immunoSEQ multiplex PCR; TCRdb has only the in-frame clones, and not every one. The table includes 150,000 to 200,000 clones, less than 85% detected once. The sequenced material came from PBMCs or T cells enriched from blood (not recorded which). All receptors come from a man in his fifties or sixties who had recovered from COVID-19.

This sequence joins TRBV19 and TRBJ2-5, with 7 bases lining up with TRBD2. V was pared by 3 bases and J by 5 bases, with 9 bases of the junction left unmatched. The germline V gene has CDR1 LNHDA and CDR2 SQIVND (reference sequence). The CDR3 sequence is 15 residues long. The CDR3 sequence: CASSMGLAELETQYF. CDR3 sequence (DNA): TGTGCCAGTAGTATGGGCCTAGCGGAATTGGAGACCCAGTACTTC.

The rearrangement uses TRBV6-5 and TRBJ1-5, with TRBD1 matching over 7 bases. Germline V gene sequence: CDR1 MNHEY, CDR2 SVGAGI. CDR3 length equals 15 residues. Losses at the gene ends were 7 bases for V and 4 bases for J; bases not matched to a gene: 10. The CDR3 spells CASTVGTAKNQPQHF. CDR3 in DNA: TGTGCCAGCACCGTCGGGACAGCTAAAAATCAGCCCCAGCATTTT.

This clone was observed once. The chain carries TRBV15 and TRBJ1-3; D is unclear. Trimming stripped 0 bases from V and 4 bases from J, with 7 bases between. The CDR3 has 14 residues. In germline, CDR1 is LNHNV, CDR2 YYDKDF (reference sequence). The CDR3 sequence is CATSRDATGNTIYF. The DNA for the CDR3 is TGTGCCACCAGCAGAGATGCGACAGGAAACACCATATATTTT.

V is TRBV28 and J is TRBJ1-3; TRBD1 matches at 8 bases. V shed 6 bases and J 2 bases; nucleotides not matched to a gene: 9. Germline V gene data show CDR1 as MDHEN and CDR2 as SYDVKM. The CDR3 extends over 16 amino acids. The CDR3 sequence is CASSRTGTVTGNTIYF. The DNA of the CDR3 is TGTGCCAGCAGCCGGACAGGGACGGTAACTGGAAACACCATATATTTT.

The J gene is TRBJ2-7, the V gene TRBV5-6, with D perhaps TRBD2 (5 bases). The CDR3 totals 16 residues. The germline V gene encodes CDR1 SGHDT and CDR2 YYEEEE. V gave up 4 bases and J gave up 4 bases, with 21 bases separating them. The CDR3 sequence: CASSDTGLPRRYEQYF. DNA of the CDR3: TGTGCCAGCAGCGATACCGGACTCCCAAGACGGTACGAGCAGTACTTC. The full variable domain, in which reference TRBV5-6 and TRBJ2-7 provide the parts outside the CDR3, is DAGVTQSPTHLIKTRGQQVTLRCSPKSGHDTVSWYQQALGQGPQFIFQYYEEEERQRGNFPDRFSGHQFPNYSSELNVNALLLGDSALYLCASSDTGLPRRYEQYFGPGTRLTVT.

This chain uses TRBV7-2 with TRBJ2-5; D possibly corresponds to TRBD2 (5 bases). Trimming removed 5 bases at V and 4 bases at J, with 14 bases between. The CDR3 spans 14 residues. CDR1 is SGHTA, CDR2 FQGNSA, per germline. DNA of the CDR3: TGTGCCAGCAGCCCCCGTCCGGCGGGAGAGACCCAGTACTTC. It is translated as CASSPRPAGETQYF.

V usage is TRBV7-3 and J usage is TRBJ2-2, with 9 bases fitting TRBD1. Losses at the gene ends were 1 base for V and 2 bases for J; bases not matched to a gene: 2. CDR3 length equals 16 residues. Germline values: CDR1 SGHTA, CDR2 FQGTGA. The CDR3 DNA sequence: TGTGCCAGCAGCTTAATGGGACAGGGTAACACCGGGGAGCTGTTTTTT. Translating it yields CASSLMGQGNTGELFF.

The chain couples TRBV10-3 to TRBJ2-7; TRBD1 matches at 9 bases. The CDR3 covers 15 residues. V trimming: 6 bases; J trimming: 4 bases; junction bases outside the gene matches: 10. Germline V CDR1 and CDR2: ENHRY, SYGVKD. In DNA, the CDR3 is TGTGCCATCAGCGATAGCCGGGACAGGGCTTACGAGCAGTACTTC. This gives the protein CAISDSRDRAYEQYF.

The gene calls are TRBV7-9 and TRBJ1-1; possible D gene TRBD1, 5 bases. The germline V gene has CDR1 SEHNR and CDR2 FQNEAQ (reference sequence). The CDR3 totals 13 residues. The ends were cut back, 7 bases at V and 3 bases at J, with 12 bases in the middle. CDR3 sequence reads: CASTPWGDTEAFF. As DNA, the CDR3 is TGTGCCAGCACTCCATGGGGCGACACTGAAGCTTTCTTT.

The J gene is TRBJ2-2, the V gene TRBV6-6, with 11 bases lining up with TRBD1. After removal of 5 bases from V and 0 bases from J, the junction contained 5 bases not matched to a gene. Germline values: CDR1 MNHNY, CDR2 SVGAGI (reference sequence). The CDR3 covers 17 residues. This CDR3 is CASSPGTGGSNTGELFF. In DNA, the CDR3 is TGTGCCAGCAGTCCCGGGACAGGGGGGTCGAACACCGGGGAGCTGTTTTTT.

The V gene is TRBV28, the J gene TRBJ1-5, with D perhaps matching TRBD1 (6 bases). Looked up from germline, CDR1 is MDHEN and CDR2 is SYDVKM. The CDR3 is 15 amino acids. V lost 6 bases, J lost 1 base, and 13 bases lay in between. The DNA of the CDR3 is TGTGCCAGCAGCCGCAGGGGCTCGAGCAATCAGCCCCAGCATTTT. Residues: CASSRRGSSNQPQHF.

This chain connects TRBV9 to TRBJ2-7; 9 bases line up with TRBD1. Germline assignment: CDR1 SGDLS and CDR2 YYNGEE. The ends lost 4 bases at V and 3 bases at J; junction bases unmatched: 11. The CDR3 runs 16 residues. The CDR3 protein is CASSPRFGTGLYEQYF. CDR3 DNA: TGTGCCAGCAGCCCACGATTCGGGACAGGGCTCTACGAGCAGTACTTC.

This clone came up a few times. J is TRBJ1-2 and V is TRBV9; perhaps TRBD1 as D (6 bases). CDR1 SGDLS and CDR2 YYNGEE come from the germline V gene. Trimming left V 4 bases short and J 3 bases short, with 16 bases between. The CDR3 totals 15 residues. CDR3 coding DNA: TGTGCCAGCAGCCCCCGCGGGGGGCTTGACTATGGCTACACCTTC. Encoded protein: CASSPRGGLDYGYTF. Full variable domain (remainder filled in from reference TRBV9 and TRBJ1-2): DSGVTQTPKHLITATGQRVTLRCSPRSGDLSVYWYQQSLDQGLQFLIQYYNGEERAKGNILERFSAQQFPDLHSELNLSSLELGDSALYFCASSPRGGLDYGYTFGSGTRLTVV.

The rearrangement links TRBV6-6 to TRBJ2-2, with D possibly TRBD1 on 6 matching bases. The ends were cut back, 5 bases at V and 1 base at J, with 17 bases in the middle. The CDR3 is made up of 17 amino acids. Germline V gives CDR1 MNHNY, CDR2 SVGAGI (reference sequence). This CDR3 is CASSRTAGLGNTGELFF. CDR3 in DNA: TGTGCCAGCAGTCGGACAGCCGGTTTGGGGAACACCGGGGAGCTGTTTTTT.

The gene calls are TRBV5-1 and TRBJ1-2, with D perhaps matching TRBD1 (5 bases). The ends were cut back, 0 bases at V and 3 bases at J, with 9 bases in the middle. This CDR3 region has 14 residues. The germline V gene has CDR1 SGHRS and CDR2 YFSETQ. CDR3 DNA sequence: TGCGCCAGCAGCTTGGAGGGAGGGGACTATGGCTACACCTTC. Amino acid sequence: CASSLEGGDYGYTF.